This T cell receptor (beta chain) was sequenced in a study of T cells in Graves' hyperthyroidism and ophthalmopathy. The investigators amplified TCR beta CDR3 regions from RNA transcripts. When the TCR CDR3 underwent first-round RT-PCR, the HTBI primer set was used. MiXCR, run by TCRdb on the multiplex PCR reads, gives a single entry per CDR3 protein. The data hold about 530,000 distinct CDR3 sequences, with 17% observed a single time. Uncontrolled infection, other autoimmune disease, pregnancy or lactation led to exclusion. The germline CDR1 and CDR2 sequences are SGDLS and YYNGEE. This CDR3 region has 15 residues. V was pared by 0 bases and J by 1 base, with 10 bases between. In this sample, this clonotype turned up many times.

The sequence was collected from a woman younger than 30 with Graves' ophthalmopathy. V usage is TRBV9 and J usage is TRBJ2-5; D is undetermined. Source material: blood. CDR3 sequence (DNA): TGTGCCAGCAGCGTAGGGACCCTCGCCCAAGAGACCCAGTACTTC. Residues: CASSVGTLAQETQYF.